The 27 T cell receptor beta chains below were found in one sample sequenced in a study of T cell responses to AZD1222 COVID-19 vaccine (dated by TCRdb to 2020 to 2022). Libraries came from the immunoSEQ multiplex PCR assay. TCRdb retrieved this table from immuneACCESS and kept in-frame rearrangements only. Not all clones are present; in checked studies, unresolved V genes account for under half, and no reason is known for the remainder. In this sample the table shows about 180,000 clones, 90% of which occur a single time. Approximately 1.5% of the sample rests with the top ten. In the paper's terms, the time point label means: baseline before first vaccination. The starting material was peripheral blood, obtained on day 0 of AZD1222 vaccination. The receptors shown here come from an adult in good health.

The chain links TRBV7-6 to TRBJ2-2; D call uncertain. The germline V and J ends were trimmed by 4 bases and 6 bases, with 6 bases remaining between them. The CDR3 is made up of 12 amino acids. Germline V gene lookup returns CDR1 SGHVS and CDR2 FNYEAQ. The CDR3 nucleotides are TGTGCCAGCAGCTGGCACTCCGGGGAGCTGTTTTTT. Translated: CASSWHSGELFF.

This chain uses TRBV28 with TRBJ1-2, with 7 bases lining up with TRBD1. V trimming: 5 bases; J trimming: 8 bases; junction bases outside the gene matches: 2. The length of the CDR3 is 11 residues. The germline gives CDR1 MDHEN, CDR2 SYDVKM. CDR3 bases: TGTGCCAGCAGTACAGGGGTCGGCTACACCTTC. It is translated as CASSTGVGYTF.

The chain recombines TRBV28 with TRBJ1-4; perhaps TRBD1 as D (5 bases). Trimming took 5 bases from V and 4 from J, leaving 8 bases between them. Per the germline V gene, CDR1 is MDHEN and CDR2 is SYDVKM. The CDR3 has 13 residues. CDR3 coding DNA: TGTGCCAGCAGTATTGACAGTAATGAAAAACTGTTTTTT. It encodes CASSIDSNEKLFF.

This rearrangement joins TRBV7-6 to TRBJ2-7; perhaps TRBD1 as D (6 bases). This CDR3 spans 16 amino acids. Germline lookup yields CDR1 SGHVS and CDR2 FNYEAQ. V lost 2 bases and J lost 0, with 14 bases in between. This CDR3 reads CASSLMSGQHSYEQYF. In nucleotides, the CDR3 is TGTGCCAGCAGCTTAATGTCTGGACAGCACTCCTACGAGCAGTACTTC.

The chain uses TRBV7-3 and TRBJ1-1; D uncertain. V was clipped by 5 bases and J by 1 base, with 8 bases between them. Germline CDR1 reads SGHTA; CDR2 reads FQGTGA. The CDR3 loop spans 13 amino acids. CDR3 sequence: CASSPHPNTEAFF. The DNA of the CDR3 is TGTGCCAGCAGCCCACACCCGAACACTGAAGCTTTCTTT.

This chain joins TRBV7-3 and TRBJ2-7, with 10 nucleotides matching TRBD2. The CDR3 runs to 13 residues. With 3 bases clipped from V and 8 bases from J, the junction kept 4 bases outside the gene matches. Germline V CDR1 and CDR2: SGHTA, FQGTGA. CDR3 residues: CASSLISGGKQYF. The CDR3 DNA is TGTGCCAGCAGCTTGATTAGCGGGGGGAAGCAGTACTTC.

J is TRBJ2-1 and V is TRBV7-2; D is possibly TRBD2 (7 bases). V lost 0 bases and J 7 bases, leaving 13 bases between the germline ends. The CDR3 runs to 15 residues. From germline, CDR1 is SGHTA and CDR2 FQGNSA. In nucleotides, the CDR3 is TGTGCCAGCAGCTTAGCGGTGGGGGGGCAGAATGAGCAGTTCTTC. This codes for CASSLAVGGQNEQFF.

This chain links TRBV9 with TRBJ1-3; D is undetermined. This CDR3 is built from 14 residues. The germline gives CDR1 SGDLS, CDR2 YYNGEE. V was cut by 3 bases and J by 0 bases, with 7 bases left in between. The CDR3 DNA follows: TGTGCCAGCAGCGCTATGTACTCTGGAAACACCATATATTTT. As protein: CASSAMYSGNTIYF. Drawing the rest from reference TRBV9 and TRBJ1-3, the complete variable domain is DSGVTQTPKHLITATGQRVTLRCSPRSGDLSVYWYQQSLDQGLQFLIQYYNGEERAKGNILERFSAQQFPDLHSELNLSSLELGDSALYFCASSAMYSGNTIYFGEGSWLTVV.

The chain is built from TRBV3-1 (or the pseudogene TRBV3-2) and TRBJ2-1; unclear D gene. Trimming removed 4 bases at V and 7 bases at J, with 20 bases between. The CDR3 runs 16 residues. Germline V gives CDR1 LGHDT, CDR2 YNNKEL (reference sequence). The CDR3 nucleotides read TGTGCCAGCAGCCCCCCCAACGGTCCTTTAGGGAATGAGCAGTTCTTC. This gives the protein CASSPPNGPLGNEQFF.

The J gene is TRBJ1-5, the V gene TRBV6-5; D is possibly TRBD1 (5 bases). In germline, CDR1 is MNHEY, CDR2 SVGAGI. V was cut by 4 bases and J by 4 bases, with 11 bases left in between. This CDR3 has 14 residues. The DNA of the CDR3 is TGTGCCAGCAGTTTTGACAGATTAAATCAGCCCCAGCATTTT. Its protein product is CASSFDRLNQPQHF.

This clone was picked up one time. The J gene is TRBJ1-2, the V gene TRBV6-5; no clear D gene. The CDR3 is 14 amino acids. The germline V gene has CDR1 MNHEY and CDR2 SVGAGI. V was shortened by 6 bases and J by 4 bases, with 15 bases between the two germline ends. The CDR3 spells CASSYQNVGYGYTF. As DNA, the CDR3 is TGTGCCAGCAGCTACCAAAATGTAGGCTATGGCTACACCTTC.

This sequence joins TRBV11-3 and TRBJ1-3; D ambiguous. The CDR3 is 14 residues long. V lost 1 base, J lost 0 bases, and 4 bases lay in between. The germline gives CDR1 SGHNT, CDR2 YENEEA. The CDR3 sequence: CASSLGNSGNTIYF. The CDR3 DNA reads as TGTGCCAGCAGCTTAGGAAACTCTGGAAACACCATATATTTT.

This CDR3 reads CASSLTGPATQYF. The DNA for the CDR3 is TGTGCCAGCTCACTTACGGGGCCTGCTACGCAGTATTTT. This chain uses TRBV18 with TRBJ2-3, with D perhaps matching TRBD1 or TRBD2 (5 bases each). Germline V gene data show CDR1 as KGHSH and CDR2 as LQKENI. The CDR3 consists of 13 residues. The V end was cut by 4 bases, the J end by 8 bases, with 13 bases between.

V is TRBV2 and J is TRBJ1-2, with D unclear. CDR1 SNHLY and CDR2 FYNNEI come from the germline V gene. This CDR3 has 13 residues. V was trimmed by 5 bases and J by 4 bases, leaving 11 bases between them. CDR3 in amino acids: CASSPSPVYGYTF. The DNA for the CDR3 is TGTGCCAGCAGTCCGTCCCCGGTCTATGGCTACACCTTC.

The CDR3 reads CASSLVPGSSPLHF. The CDR3 nucleotides are TGTGCCAGCAGCTTAGTTCCGGGTAGTTCACCCCTCCACTTT. The rearrangement joins TRBV11-2 to TRBJ1-6; D is uncertain. Germline-derived CDR1 and CDR2 are SGHAT and FQNNGV. The CDR3 runs 14 residues. V lost 1 base, J lost 9 bases, and 10 bases lay in between.

This chain joins TRBV5-6 and TRBJ2-3; no clear D gene. The CDR3 is made up of 18 amino acids. Germline values: CDR1 SGHDT, CDR2 YYEEEE. Trimming took 0 bases from V and 2 from J, leaving 19 bases between them. The CDR3 DNA reads as TGTGCCAGCAGCTTGGGTCCCGTCCCAGCTTTAACCACAGATACGCAGTATTTT. Its protein is CASSLGPVPALTTDTQYF.

This clone was counted between two and nine times. V usage is TRBV28 and J usage is TRBJ1-5; no clear D. The CDR3 loop spans 14 amino acids. From germline, CDR1 is MDHEN and CDR2 SYDVKM. Trimming pared 3 bases from V and 5 bases from J, leaving 11 bases between. CDR3 in DNA: TGTGCCAGCAGTTTTCAGGTTGGGGATCAGCCCCAGCATTTT. This sequence encodes CASSFQVGDQPQHF.

This clone was detected a few times. The rearrangement joins TRBV20-1 to TRBJ1-5; D possibly corresponds to TRBD1 (5 bases). The CDR3 spans 15 residues. CDR1 DFQATT and CDR2 SNEGSKA come from the germline V gene (reference sequence). Trimming shortened V by 3 bases and J by 7 bases, and 19 bases separated the two germline ends. CDR3 DNA: TGCAGTGCTAGTTTGGGGGAGCGGGGTGGGCAGCCCCAGCATTTT. Its protein is CSASLGERGGQPQHF.

J is TRBJ2-3 and V is TRBV9; D remains ambiguous. This CDR3 contains 13 residues. The V gene's germline CDR1 is SGDLS and CDR2 YYNGEE. Deletions cut 5 bases from V and 3 bases from J, with 10 bases between. In DNA form, the CDR3 reads TGTGCCAGCAGTAAGGGTTGGACAGATACGCAGTATTTT. Translated: CASSKGWTDTQYF.

This clone has a single count. The chain carries TRBV2 and TRBJ1-6, with D tentatively TRBD1 (6 bases). Germline values: CDR1 SNHLY, CDR2 FYNNEI. Trimming took 4 bases from V and 7 from J, leaving 8 bases between them. This CDR3 spans 13 amino acids. For the CDR3, the DNA is TGTGCCAGCAGTGGGACAGTAAATTCACCCCTCCACTTT. Translated: CASSGTVNSPLHF.

This clone has just one count. The rearrangement links TRBV30 to TRBJ2-1, with D possibly TRBD1 on 7 matching bases. The CDR3 is 17 amino acids. Trimming removed 1 base at V and 2 bases at J, with 18 bases between. Germline CDR1 reads GTSNPN; CDR2 reads SVGIG (reference sequence). The CDR3 protein is CAWSGLGGGVPYNEQFF. The CDR3 coding sequence is TGTGCCTGGAGTGGGCTAGGGGGCGGGGTACCCTACAATGAGCAGTTCTTC.

The CDR3 nucleotides are TGCAGTGCTAGGGACAGCGGTGGCTACACCTTC. Its protein is CSARDSGGYTF. The gene calls are TRBV20-1 and TRBJ1-2; TRBD1 might be the D (6 bases). This CDR3 is built from 11 residues. Germline CDR1 and CDR2: DFQATT and SNEGSKA (reference sequence). The V and J ends lost 3 bases and 7 bases respectively, with 9 bases between them.

This chain connects TRBV28 to TRBJ1-2, with D hard to call. There are 14 residues in the CDR3. The V end was cut by 6 bases, the J end by 0 bases, with 11 bases between. Germline V gene sequence: CDR1 MDHEN, CDR2 SYDVKM. The CDR3 DNA follows: TGTGCCAGCAGCCGCGCCCTAGCTAACTATGGCTACACCTTC. Translation gives CASSRALANYGYTF.

As for this clone: One junction end disagrees with the germline gene, perhaps due to a read error. The rearrangement links TRBV7-7 to TRBJ2-3, with D uncertain. The germline V gene has CDR1 SSHAT and CDR2 FNYEAQ (reference sequence). The CDR3 spans 13 residues. CDR3: CASSFERSDTQYF. Here the CDR3 DNA reads TGTGCTAGCAGCTTCGAGCGTTCAGATACGCAGTATTTT.

Regarding this clone: One end of the junction varies from germline; a read error may be responsible. The gene calls are TRBV27 and TRBJ1-3; no reliable D call. This CDR3 contains 13 residues. Germline V CDR1 and CDR2: MNHEY, SMNVEV (reference sequence). The CDR3 sequence: CVSWANSGNTIYF. CDR3 nucleotides: TGTGTCAGCTGGGCGAACTCTGGAAACACCATATATTTT.

J is TRBJ1-1 and V is TRBV6-5; D is perhaps TRBD1 (5 bases). CDR1 is MNHEY and CDR2 is SVGAGI in the germline V gene. Trimming took off 0 bases at V and 7 bases at J, with 9 bases between the two ends. This CDR3 comprises 13 residues. The CDR3 sequence is CASSYSRGDEAFF. The CDR3 DNA reads as TGTGCCAGCAGTTACTCCAGAGGGGATGAAGCTTTCTTT.

J is TRBJ1-4 and V is TRBV6-5; D is undetermined. CDR1 is MNHEY, CDR2 SVGAGI, per germline. This CDR3 is 16 amino acids long. Trimming took off 0 bases at V and 0 bases at J, with 8 bases between the two ends. The CDR3 DNA sequence: TGTGCCAGCAGTTACTCGTACTTCTCAACTAATGAAAAACTGTTTTTT. It translates to CASSYSYFSTNEKLFF.